What follows are 17 T cell receptor beta chains derived from one specimen sequenced in a study of beta chain features in type 1 diabetes. Study results and limitations: All four CD4+ subsets of Type 1 diabetes patients contained TCRB CDR3s that were moderately but significantly shorter.

Of the isolated RNA, all was reverse transcribed, and so the sequenced material was expressed TCRB transcripts. The repertoire was sequenced with immunoSEQ multiplex PCR; TCRdb's copy has only in-frame clones and lacks some. The sample shows about 260,000 clones, roughly 22% of them seen only once. These TCRs are of unknown antigen specificity. The sequenced sample consisted of naive CD4+ T cells from blood. Receptors were obtained from a woman aged 40 to 50 with type 1 diabetes.

CDR3 protein: CASSVGQGAKEQYF. In DNA, the CDR3 is TGTGCCAGCAGCGTAGGGCAGGGGGCAAAAGAGCAGTACTTC. V usage is TRBV9 and J usage is TRBJ2-7; 8 positions agree with TRBD1. With 0 bases clipped from V and 7 bases from J, the junction kept 6 bases outside the gene matches. CDR1 and CDR2 from the germline V gene are SGDLS and YYNGEE. The CDR3 length is 14 residues. Filled out from reference TRBV9 and TRBJ2-7, the complete variable domain reads DSGVTQTPKHLITATGQRVTLRCSPRSGDLSVYWYQQSLDQGLQFLIQYYNGEERAKGNILERFSAQQFPDLHSELNLSSLELGDSALYFCASSVGQGAKEQYFGPGTRLTVT.

The J gene is TRBJ1-5, the V gene TRBV10-3, with D possibly being TRBD1 (5 bases). The CDR3 contains 16 residues. CDR1 and CDR2 (germline): ENHRY, SYGVKD. Trimming took off 3 bases at V and 0 bases at J, with 12 bases between the two ends. CDR3 in DNA: TGTGCCATCAGTGAATCGGGGGGACCTAGCAATCAGCCCCAGCATTTT. Protein product: CAISESGGPSNQPQHF.

The chain links TRBV7-2 to TRBJ2-5, with D uncertain. The CDR3 loop spans 12 amino acids. V was clipped by 5 bases and J by 7 bases, with 11 bases between them. CDR1 is SGHTA and CDR2 is FQGNSA in the germline V gene. CDR3 coding DNA: TGTGCCAGCAGCCCCTACCTAGGGACCCAGTACTTC. Residues: CASSPYLGTQYF.

The genes are TRBV7-2 and TRBJ2-7; possible D gene TRBD1, 6 bases. The CDR3 has 14 amino acids. Germline V gene lookup returns CDR1 SGHTA and CDR2 FQGNSA. Trimming stripped 4 bases from V and 3 bases from J, with 13 bases between. The CDR3 loop reads CASSSGQPGYEQYF. CDR3 nucleotides: TGTGCCAGCAGCTCAGGACAGCCCGGCTACGAGCAGTACTTC.

The table lists this clone with a few counts. This chain links TRBV14 with TRBJ1-2, with D hard to call. Trimming removed 0 bases at V and 3 bases at J, with 5 bases between. Germline-derived CDR1 and CDR2 are SGHDN and FVKESK. This CDR3 is 13 amino acids long. The CDR3 DNA reads TGTGCCAGCAGCCAAGATCGGGACTATGGCTACACCTTC. It yields the protein CASSQDRDYGYTF.

The chain is built from TRBV5-1 and TRBJ2-1, with 8 bases matching TRBD2. CDR1 SGHRS and CDR2 YFSETQ come from the germline V gene. The CDR3 totals 15 residues. V shed 2 bases and J 10 bases; nucleotides not matched to a gene: 11. The CDR3 loop is CASSFLAGGSEEQFF. Here the CDR3 DNA reads TGCGCCAGCAGCTTCCTCGCGGGAGGCTCAGAAGAGCAGTTCTTC.

This clone was counted between two and nine times. V usage is TRBV5-1 and J usage is TRBJ1-2; TRBD1 is a possible D gene (5 bases). The ends were cut back, 0 bases at V and 2 bases at J, with 17 bases in the middle. The CDR3 extends over 17 amino acids. Germline V gene lookup returns CDR1 SGHRS and CDR2 YFSETQ. CDR3 nucleotides: TGCGCCAGCAGCTTGGACCCCCAGGGTAGAGGAAACTATGGCTACACCTTC. This encodes CASSLDPQGRGNYGYTF.

CDR3 residues: CASSLRGNIYNEQFF. The CDR3 nucleotides are TGTGCCAGCAGCTTACGGGGGAACATCTACAATGAGCAGTTCTTC. This rearrangement joins TRBV7-3 to TRBJ2-1; D is perhaps TRBD2 (6 bases). With 2 bases removed from V and 3 bases from J, the gap between germline ends came to 11 bases. The CDR3 has 15 residues. CDR1 is SGHTA and CDR2 is FQGTGA in the germline V gene.

This clone appeared a few times. In DNA, the CDR3 is TGTGCCAGCAGTTACTCGACGGCGGGTACCTACAATGAGCAGTTCTTC. This codes for CASSYSTAGTYNEQFF. The V call is TRBV6-5, the J call TRBJ2-1, with TRBD2 as a possible D gene (5 bases). Germline-derived CDR1 and CDR2 are MNHEY and SVGAGI. Deletions cut 0 bases from V and 2 bases from J, with 11 bases between. There are 16 residues in the CDR3.

This clone appeared a single time. This chain connects TRBV6-6 to TRBJ2-7; 9 bases fit TRBD1. With 2 bases clipped from V and 5 bases from J, the junction kept 10 bases outside the gene matches. The CDR3 is 16 amino acids. Germline lookup yields CDR1 MNHNY and CDR2 SVGAGI (reference sequence). The chain's CDR3 is CASSYAHSGQGNEQYF. The CDR3 bases are TGTGCCAGCAGTTACGCCCACTCGGGACAGGGCAACGAGCAGTACTTC.

This clone was detected a few times. The chain employs TRBV6-6 and TRBJ2-1; TRBD2 matches 11 bases. The CDR3 is made up of 16 amino acids. Germline-derived CDR1 and CDR2 are MNHNY and SVGAGI (reference sequence). With 6 bases clipped from V and 1 base from J, the junction kept 5 bases outside the gene matches. The CDR3: CASRLGLAVSYNEQFF. In DNA, the CDR3 is TGTGCCAGCAGACTGGGACTAGCGGTTTCCTACAATGAGCAGTTCTTC.

J is TRBJ2-7 and V is TRBV28, with 8 bases fitting TRBD1. The length of the CDR3 is 15 residues. From germline, CDR1 is MDHEN and CDR2 SYDVKM. V lost 3 bases to trimming and J lost 6 bases; unmatched junction nucleotides: 10. Here the CDR3 DNA reads TGTGCCAGCAGTTTGCGAAGAACGACAGGGGCCGAGCAGTACTTC. Its translation: CASSLRRTTGAEQYF.

This clone appeared a few times. V usage is TRBV2 and J usage is TRBJ2-3; 10 nucleotides line up with TRBD1. V lost 8 bases to trimming and J lost 4 bases; unmatched junction nucleotides: 9. This CDR3 region has 15 residues. Germline CDR1 is SNHLY and CDR2 is FYNNEI. The CDR3 region has the DNA TGTGCCAGCCGGGGACAGGGGCTAGCCGCAGATACGCAGTATTTT. Amino acid sequence: CASRGQGLAADTQYF.

This clone came up a few times. The gene calls are TRBV7-9 and TRBJ2-7, with 7 nucleotides matching TRBD1. CDR1 and CDR2 from the germline V gene are SEHNR and FQNEAQ (reference sequence). Unmatched junction bases numbered 9, after V lost 2 bases and J lost 5 bases. This CDR3 has 15 amino acids. This chain's CDR3 is CASSLIQGLRDEQYF. The CDR3 coding sequence is TGTGCCAGCAGCTTAATACAGGGGTTAAGGGACGAGCAGTACTTC. Variable domain in full (rest from reference TRBV7-9 and TRBJ2-7): DTGVSQNPRHKITKRGQNVTFRCDPISEHNRLYWYRQTLGQGPEFLTYFQNEAQLEKSRLLSDRFSAERPKGSFSTLEIQRTEQGDSAMYLCASSLIQGLRDEQYFGPGTRLTVT.

This clone occurred a few times. The genes are TRBV19 and TRBJ1-1; D call uncertain. The CDR3 runs to 14 residues. Per germline, CDR1 LNHDA and CDR2 SQIVND (reference sequence). With 5 bases removed from V and 4 bases from J, the gap between germline ends came to 14 bases. The CDR3 loop is CASSGRASTTEAFF. Here the CDR3 DNA reads TGTGCCAGTAGTGGGAGGGCATCTACCACTGAAGCTTTCTTT.

V and J are TRBV7-2 and TRBJ2-7; 9 bases are a match to TRBD2. CDR1 is SGHTA and CDR2 is FQGNSA in the germline V gene. This CDR3 comprises 15 residues. The V segment lost 5 bases and the J segment 2 bases; nucleotides outside the gene matches: 7. The CDR3 bases are TGTGCCAGCAGCCCCTCTAGCGGGGCCGCCTACGAGCAGTACTTC. Its translation: CASSPSSGAAYEQYF.

The chain is built from TRBV5-1 and TRBJ2-5, with 7 bases fitting TRBD1. CDR1 and CDR2 from the germline V gene are SGHRS and YFSETQ. V shed 4 bases, J shed 4 bases, and the junction held 7 bases outside the gene matches. This CDR3 region has 14 residues. The CDR3 spells CASSTPTGRETQYF. In DNA, the CDR3 is TGCGCCAGCAGCACCCCGACAGGGAGAGAGACCCAGTACTTC.